The 13 T cell receptor beta chains reported below all come from one sample, sequenced in a study of blood T cells in healthy people across ages. Combining a sample-barcoded 5' primer with a J-beta primer mix, a second PCR ran for roughly 6 to 12 cycles. TCRdb used MiXCR to reprocess the 5' RACE reads, holding one entry per CDR3 protein. This table has 1.5 million to 2 million distinct CDR3 sequences, 28% appearing once. Sequencing was carried out using blood. These receptors originate from a woman in her 30s in good health.

The chain joins TRBV12-5 to TRBJ2-3; D is perhaps TRBD1 (5 bases). The V end lost 0 bases, the J end lost 4 bases, and 14 bases lay between the germline ends. From germline, CDR1 is LGHNT and CDR2 FRNRAP. This CDR3 has 16 residues. The CDR3 nucleotides are TGTGCTAGTGGTTTGGTACGGTCCAGGGATCCAGATACGCAGTATTTT. It encodes CASGLVRSRDPDTQYF.

Details on this clonotype: This could be a read error, since a much larger clone is one nucleotide away. The CDR3 DNA reads TGTGCCAGCAGCTTGGAGACAGGGCGAAGCTCCTACAATGAGCAGTACTTC. Its protein product is CASSLETGRSSYNEQYF. The chain links TRBV7-3 to TRBJ2-1, with TRBD1 matching over 7 bases. The J call may be in error: the DNA end matches TRBJ2-7 better. Germline V gives CDR1 SGHTA, CDR2 FQGTGA. This CDR3 has 17 residues.

This clonotype was recorded a few times. The rearrangement joins TRBV6-1 to TRBJ2-3, with D tentatively TRBD2 (5 bases). CDR1 is MNHNS and CDR2 is SASEGT in the germline V gene. The CDR3 runs to 15 residues. With 3 bases removed from V and 1 base from J, the gap between germline ends came to 11 bases. CDR3 sequence reads: CASSERGLGTDTQYF. The CDR3, as DNA: TGTGCCAGCAGTGAGCGAGGGTTGGGCACAGATACGCAGTATTTT.

This chain uses TRBV7-9 with TRBJ2-3; 12 bases fit TRBD2. CDR1 is SEHNR, CDR2 FQNEAQ, per germline (reference sequence). The CDR3 extends over 19 amino acids. Trimming removed 3 bases from V and 1 base from J; junction bases left unmatched: 11. The CDR3 sequence is CASSFGLAGITRGTDTQYF. Written as DNA, the CDR3 is TGTGCCAGCAGCTTCGGACTAGCGGGAATTACAAGGGGCACAGATACGCAGTATTTT.

The rearrangement uses TRBV28 and TRBJ2-5, with 7 bases fitting TRBD1. Germline CDR1 MDHEN, CDR2 SYDVKM. This CDR3 has 14 amino acids. J was trimmed by 11 bases and V by 4 bases; bases with no gene match: 13. As DNA, the CDR3 is TGTGCCAGCAGTTCACGGACAGGATCGCAAGAGCAGTACTTC. Translation gives CASSSRTGSQEQYF.

There are a few counts of this clonotype. The chain has TRBV20-1 and TRBJ2-5; D might be TRBD1 (5 bases). Trimming cost V 0 bases and J 4 bases, with 15 bases left between them. Germline V lookup: CDR1 DFQATT, CDR2 SNEGSKA (reference sequence). The CDR3 loop spans 15 amino acids. The CDR3 DNA follows: TGCAGTGCTAGAGATCCTAGGCAGGGTGTAGAGACCCAGTACTTC. This encodes CSARDPRQGVETQYF.

The gene calls are TRBV5-1 and TRBJ1-1; possible D gene TRBD1, 6 bases. The V gene's germline CDR1 is SGHRS and CDR2 YFSETQ. The CDR3 loop spans 14 amino acids. V lost 4 bases to trimming and J lost 3 bases, with 13 bases between them. CDR3 in amino acids: CASSRVGAYTEAFF. CDR3 nucleotides: TGCGCCAGCAGCCGAGTGGGGGCTTACACTGAAGCTTTCTTT.

This clonotype was seen a few times. The chain couples TRBV11-2 to TRBJ2-1; D is ambiguous. The CDR3 is 18 residues long. Between the trimmed V and J ends, which lost 0 bases and 0 bases, there was a span of 15 bases. Germline-derived CDR1 and CDR2 are SGHAT and FQNNGV. CDR3: CASSLDHRLTSSYNEQFF. In DNA, the CDR3 is TGTGCCAGCAGCTTAGATCACAGACTTACGAGCTCCTACAATGAGCAGTTCTTC.

The chain carries TRBV7-8 and TRBJ1-6; D is uncertain. Germline loops: CDR1 SGHVS, CDR2 FQNEAQ. This CDR3 has 13 residues. V lost 0 bases and J 10 bases, leaving 7 bases between the germline ends. The CDR3 DNA sequence: TGTGCCAGCAGCTTAGCCGGGGAATCACCCCTCCACTTT. Protein sequence: CASSLAGESPLHF.

This clonotype was found a few times. The V gene is TRBV7-3, the J gene TRBJ2-1, with 7 bases fitting TRBD2. The V gene end was trimmed by 7 bases and the J gene end by 7 bases; junction bases not matched to a gene: 19. Germline CDR1 SGHTA, CDR2 FQGTGA. The CDR3 is 17 residues long. CDR3 sequence: CASTLILLAGRVNEQFF. The CDR3 DNA follows: TGTGCCAGCACCTTGATCCTCCTCGCGGGGAGGGTGAATGAGCAGTTCTTC.

The chain recombines TRBV18 with TRBJ2-3; D is perhaps TRBD1 (6 bases). The CDR3 sequence is 16 residues long. Germline CDR1 reads KGHSH; CDR2 reads LQKENI. V was cut by 0 bases and J by 3 bases, with 13 bases left in between. CDR3 sequence reads: CASSPPRPGATDTQYF. Written as DNA, the CDR3 is TGTGCCAGCTCACCACCCCGTCCAGGGGCGACAGATACGCAGTATTTT.

This clonotype was seen at least ten times. As DNA, the CDR3 is TGTGCCAGCAGGGGGACAGGGGATCAGCCCCAGCATTTT. This gives the protein CASRGTGDQPQHF. V and J are TRBV12-3 or TRBV12-4 and TRBJ1-5, with 10 bases that match TRBD1. The CDR3 loop spans 13 amino acids. V lost 6 bases to trimming and J lost 5 bases; unmatched junction nucleotides: 1.

To note about this clonotype: A much larger clone lies one base from this, so it may be a read error. The genes are TRBV5-1 and TRBJ2-3; D gene uncertain. Germline CDR1 SGHRS, CDR2 YFSETQ. The CDR3 is 14 residues long. V lost 0 bases and J lost 3, with 8 bases in between. The CDR3 loop reads CASSLDLVTDTQYF. The CDR3, as DNA: TGCGCCAGCAGCTTGGATCTAGTAACAGATACGCAGTATTTT. Full variable domain (outside the CDR3, taken from reference TRBV5-1 and TRBJ2-3): KAGVTQTPRYLIKTRGQQVTLSCSPISGHRSVSWYQQTPGQGLQFLFEYFSETQRNKGNFPGRFSGRQFSNSRSEMNVSTLELGDSALYLCASSLDLVTDTQYFGPGTRLTVL.